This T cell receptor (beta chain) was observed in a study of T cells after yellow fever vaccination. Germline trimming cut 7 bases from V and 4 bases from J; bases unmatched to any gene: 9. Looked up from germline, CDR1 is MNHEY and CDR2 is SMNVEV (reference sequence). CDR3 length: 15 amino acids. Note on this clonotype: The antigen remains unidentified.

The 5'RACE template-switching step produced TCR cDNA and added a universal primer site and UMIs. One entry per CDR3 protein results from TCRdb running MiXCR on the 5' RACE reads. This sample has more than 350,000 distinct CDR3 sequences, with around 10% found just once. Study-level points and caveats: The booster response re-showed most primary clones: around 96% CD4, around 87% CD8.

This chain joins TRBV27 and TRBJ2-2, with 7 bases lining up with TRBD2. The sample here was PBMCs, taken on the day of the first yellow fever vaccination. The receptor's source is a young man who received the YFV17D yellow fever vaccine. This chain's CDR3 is CASKLAGGSTGELFF. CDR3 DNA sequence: TGTGCCAGCAAGCTAGCCGGGGGGAGCACCGGGGAGCTGTTTTTT.